This record looks at one TCR beta chain sequence and its context. Sequenced by immunoSEQ multiplex PCR; TCRdb stores in-frame clones only, minus some. The top ten hold 2.5% to 3.5% of the sample, which has some 270,000 clones, 75% to 90% seen once. These data belong to a study of blood T cell repertoires in COVID-19. All enrollees were about 18 to 89 years old and from about two dozen US areas. The CDR3 loop spans 15 amino acids. Germline values: CDR1 SGHDT, CDR2 YYEEEE. V shed 4 bases and J shed 5 bases, with 18 bases lying between them. Sequencing was carried out using PBMCs or T cells enriched from blood (not recorded which). The receptor was isolated from a woman aged 35 to 49 who had been exposed to COVID-19. This rearrangement joins TRBV5-6 to TRBJ2-5; D perhaps matches TRBD2 (6 bases). CDR3 in amino acids: CASSHRGGLRETQYF. CDR3 bases: TGTGCCAGCAGCCACAGAGGAGGGCTCAGGGAGACCCAGTACTTC.